Sequencing of this T cell receptor (beta chain) was carried out in a study of cytomegalovirus exposure and HLA in healthy donors. The PCR made use of 60 Vbeta and 13 Jbeta primers. Profiled with immunoSEQ multiplex PCR; TCRdb holds only in-frame clones, not every one. The repertoire consists of approximately 190,000 clones, with roughly 90% occurring once and the leading ten covering about 1.1%. Donors counted as nominally healthy when sampled, yet unrecorded immune exposures were likely. The study's findings and limits: It was reported that the classifier diagnosed cytomegalovirus status with high specificity and sensitivity in both the original and validation cohorts.

As regards this clone: The antigen is unknown.

The J segment lost 4 bases and the V segment lost 2 bases, leaving 13 bases of the junction unmatched. Germline CDR1 is SQVTM and CDR2 is ANQGSEA. This CDR3 comprises 18 residues. This TCR was sampled from a boy aged 2-9 years in good health and CMV-seronegative. The V and J genes are TRBV29-1 and TRBJ2-7, with 14 bases identical to TRBD2. The material sequenced was PBMCs. The CDR3 spells CSVESPSGTSGSGYEQYF. Here the CDR3 DNA reads TGCAGCGTTGAATCCCCCTCCGGGACTAGCGGGAGTGGGTACGAGCAGTACTTC.